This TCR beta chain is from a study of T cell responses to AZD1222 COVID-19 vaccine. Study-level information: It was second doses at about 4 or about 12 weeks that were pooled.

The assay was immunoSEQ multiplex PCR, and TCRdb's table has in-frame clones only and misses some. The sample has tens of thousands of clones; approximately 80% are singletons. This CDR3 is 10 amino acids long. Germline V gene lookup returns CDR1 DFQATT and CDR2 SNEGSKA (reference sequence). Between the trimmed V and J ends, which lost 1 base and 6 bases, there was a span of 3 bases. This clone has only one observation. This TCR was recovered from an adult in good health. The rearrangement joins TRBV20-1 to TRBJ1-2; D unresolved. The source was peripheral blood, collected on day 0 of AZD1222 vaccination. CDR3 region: CSARAHGYTF. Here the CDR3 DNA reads TGCAGTGCTAGAGCGCATGGCTACACCTTC.